The 20 T cell receptor beta chains in this list originate from one sample, sequenced in a study of blood T cell repertoires in COVID-19 (dated by TCRdb to 2020 to 2021). Libraries were prepared through the immunoSEQ multiplex PCR assay. TCRdb mirrors the immuneACCESS table, restricted to in-frame sequences. Some clones are absent from its copies; in checked studies, under half trace to an unresolved V gene, and the reason for the others is unknown. The sample table lists about 170,000 clones, around 91% of them with a count of one. About 0.77% of the sample is in the top ten clones. The sample consisted of PBMCs or T cells enriched from blood (not recorded which). Receptors originate from a woman under 30 who had recovered from COVID-19.

V usage is TRBV20-1 and J usage is TRBJ2-7; the D gene is possibly TRBD2 (6 bases). V was pared by 3 bases and J by 0 bases, with 9 bases between. The CDR3 totals 13 residues. CDR1 DFQATT and CDR2 SNEGSKA come from the germline V gene (reference sequence). The DNA for the CDR3 is TGCAGTGCTAGTCTGACTAGCTCCTACGAGCAGTACTTC. Translated: CSASLTSSYEQYF.

The rearrangement links TRBV5-1 to TRBJ2-7, with D perhaps matching TRBD1 (6 bases). Germline V lookup: CDR1 SGHRS, CDR2 YFSETQ. CDR3 length: 15 residues. Trimming cost V 1 base and J 2 bases, with 13 bases left between them. DNA of the CDR3: TGCGCCAGCAGCTTGTTCTCAGGACAGACCTACGAGCAGTACTTC. Its protein product is CASSLFSGQTYEQYF.

The chain has TRBV21-1 and TRBJ2-7; the table assigns TRBD2, which was not confirmed against the DNA. TRBV21-1 is a pseudogene locus. The CDR3 consists of 16 residues. In nucleotides, the CDR3 is TGTGCCAGCAGCCGACCTGGGGGGGACCACTCCTACGAGCAGTACTTC. It codes for CASSRPGGDHSYEQYF.

This clone has just a few counts. The chain carries TRBV9 and TRBJ2-1; a possible D gene is TRBD1 (6 bases). From germline, CDR1 is SGDLS and CDR2 YYNGEE. The CDR3 runs to 17 residues. The V end was cut by 0 bases, the J end by 4 bases, with 17 bases between. This CDR3 reads CASSVAPGGARYNEQFF. As DNA, the CDR3 is TGTGCCAGCAGCGTAGCCCCTGGGGGCGCGAGGTACAATGAGCAGTTCTTC.

The CDR3 here is CASSQDGTDSNQPQHF. Here the CDR3 DNA reads TGTGCCAGCAGCCAAGACGGGACAGATAGCAATCAGCCCCAGCATTTT. The V call is TRBV4-2, the J call TRBJ1-5; TRBD1 aligns across 7 bases. V gave up 0 bases and J gave up 0 bases; unmatched junction bases: 2. CDR3 size: 16 residues. Germline V gives CDR1 LGHNA, CDR2 YNFKEQ.

The chain employs TRBV5-1 and TRBJ2-1; weak D call: TRBD2 (6 bases). Looked up from germline, CDR1 is SGHRS and CDR2 is YFSETQ. This CDR3 has 15 residues. Between the trimmed V and J ends, which lost 3 bases and 0 bases, there was a span of 10 bases. The CDR3 region has the DNA TGCGCCAGCAGCTGGTTTAGCGGCTCCTACAATGAGCAGTTCTTC. This translates into CASSWFSGSYNEQFF.

This chain connects TRBV18 to TRBJ2-5, with D maybe TRBD1 (5 bases). This CDR3 is 15 amino acids long. The V gene's germline CDR1 is KGHSH and CDR2 LQKENI. Trimming cost V 4 bases and J 5 bases, with 17 bases left between them. This CDR3 is CASSLWGPPRETQYF. As DNA, the CDR3 is TGTGCCAGCTCACTATGGGGCCCCCCTCGGGAGACCCAGTACTTC.

The J gene is TRBJ2-4, the V gene TRBV28; the match to TRBD1 covers 7 bases. The CDR3 runs 16 residues. Looked up from germline, CDR1 is MDHEN and CDR2 is SYDVKM. The V gene end was trimmed by 1 base and the J gene end by 8 bases; junction bases not matched to a gene: 11. The CDR3 region has the DNA TGTGCCAGCAGTTTATCGGGACAGAGGGGTCCGGACATTCAGTACTTC. This sequence encodes CASSLSGQRGPDIQYF. The whole variable domain, filled in from reference TRBV28 and TRBJ2-4, reads DVKVTQSSRYLVKRTGEKVFLECVQDMDHENMFWYRQDPGLGLRLIYFSYDVKMKEKGDIPEGYSVSREKKERFSLILESASTNQTSMYLCASSLSGQRGPDIQYFGAGTRLSVL.

The genes are TRBV27 and TRBJ2-7; 8 bases fit TRBD1. The CDR3 totals 15 residues. The trim removed 4 bases at V and 2 bases at J, leaving 7 bases unmatched. In germline, CDR1 is MNHEY, CDR2 SMNVEV (reference sequence). The chain's CDR3 is CASSSGQGKAYEQYF. The DNA for the CDR3 is TGTGCCAGCAGTTCAGGACAGGGAAAAGCCTACGAGCAGTACTTC.

The gene calls are TRBV5-4 and TRBJ2-3, with a possible D match to TRBD1 (5 bases). Trimming took off 4 bases at V and 4 bases at J, with 16 bases between the two ends. The CDR3 consists of 15 residues. The germline gives CDR1 SGHNT, CDR2 YYREEE (reference sequence). CDR3 bases: TGTGCCAGCAGCCAGGGTCCCCCGGCCGCAGATACGCAGTATTTT. It translates to CASSQGPPAADTQYF.

The chain has TRBV7-6 and TRBJ2-2, with 7 bases aligning to TRBD2. Trimming at V came to 5 bases and at J to 4 bases, leaving 7 bases not matched to a gene. Germline V lookup: CDR1 SGHVS, CDR2 FNYEAQ. There are 15 residues in the CDR3. The CDR3 sequence is CASSAERDFTGELFF. In nucleotides, the CDR3 is TGTGCCAGCAGCGCGGAGCGGGATTTCACCGGGGAGCTGTTTTTT.

This rearrangement joins TRBV5-4 to TRBJ1-6; D is perhaps TRBD1 (5 bases). The CDR3 runs 18 residues. Per germline, CDR1 SGHNT and CDR2 YYREEE (reference sequence). Trimming removed 0 bases at V and 0 bases at J, with 13 bases between. The CDR3 nucleotides read TGTGCCAGCAGCTTGGGGGGCAGCAGGAGCTCCTATAATTCACCCCTCCACTTT. This gives the protein CASSLGGSRSSYNSPLHF.

The chain joins TRBV27 to TRBJ2-1, with a possible D match to TRBD2 (6 bases). The V and J ends lost 3 bases and 8 bases respectively, with 11 bases between them. The CDR3 extends over 13 amino acids. Germline V gene data show CDR1 as MNHEY and CDR2 as SMNVEV (reference sequence). The CDR3 DNA reads as TGTGCCAGCAGTTTCGTGACTAGTGATGAGCAGTTCTTC. Translated, it gives CASSFVTSDEQFF.

V and J are TRBV2 and TRBJ1-6; D not certain. The CDR3 contains 13 residues. V lost 3 bases, J lost 6 bases, and 6 bases lay in between. Looked up from germline, CDR1 is SNHLY and CDR2 is FYNNEI. CDR3 amino acids: CASSDGFNSPLHF. The DNA of the CDR3 is TGTGCCAGCAGTGACGGGTTTAATTCACCCCTCCACTTT.

This sequence joins TRBV14 and TRBJ2-1; 9 bases map to TRBD2. V shed 1 base and J 8 bases; nucleotides not matched to a gene: 6. This CDR3 spans 15 amino acids. Germline CDR1 SGHDN, CDR2 FVKESK. The chain's CDR3 is CASSQGLAGYYEQFF. CDR3 sequence (DNA): TGTGCCAGCAGCCAAGGGCTAGCGGGATACTATGAGCAGTTCTTC.

This clone was recorded once. The chain is built from TRBV3-1 (or the pseudogene TRBV3-2) and TRBJ2-7; D might be TRBD2 (7 bases). V was trimmed by 4 bases and J by 3 bases, leaving 13 bases between them. Germline V gene lookup returns CDR1 LGHDT and CDR2 YNNKEL (reference sequence). The CDR3 loop spans 14 amino acids. The DNA for the CDR3 is TGTGCCAGCAGCCGGGGGGGCGGGAGCTACGAGCAGTACTTC. Translated: CASSRGGGSYEQYF.

V is TRBV19 and J is TRBJ1-3; 9 bases agree with TRBD1. Trimming removed 4 bases from V and 0 bases from J; junction bases left unmatched: 10. Germline-derived CDR1 and CDR2 are LNHDA and SQIVND (reference sequence). The CDR3 totals 18 residues. The CDR3 nucleotides are TGTGCCAGTAGTACCACCGGGACAGGGCTATTCTCTGGAAACACCATATATTTT. Translation: CASSTTGTGLFSGNTIYF. Full variable domain (rest looked up from reference TRBV19 and TRBJ1-3): DGGITQSPKYLFRKEGQNVTLSCEQNLNHDAMYWYRQDPGQGLRLIYYSQIVNDFQKGDIAEGYSVSREKKESFPLTVTSAQKNPTAFYLCASSTTGTGLFSGNTIYFGEGSWLTVV.

The V gene is TRBV28, the J gene TRBJ2-7, with TRBD2 matching 8 bases. Germline trimming cut 2 bases from V and 2 bases from J; bases unmatched to any gene: 8. The CDR3 loop spans 16 amino acids. CDR1 is MDHEN and CDR2 is SYDVKM in the germline V gene. Written as DNA, the CDR3 is TGTGCCAGCAGTTTACCCCGGGGGGGGCTCCCCTACGAGCAGTACTTC. As protein: CASSLPRGGLPYEQYF. The whole variable domain, filled in from reference TRBV28 and TRBJ2-7, reads DVKVTQSSRYLVKRTGEKVFLECVQDMDHENMFWYRQDPGLGLRLIYFSYDVKMKEKGDIPEGYSVSREKKERFSLILESASTNQTSMYLCASSLPRGGLPYEQYFGPGTRLTVT.

This sequence joins TRBV3-1 (or the pseudogene TRBV3-2) and TRBJ1-1; D might be TRBD1 (5 bases). V lost 5 bases to trimming and J lost 1 base, with 8 bases between them. This CDR3 region has 13 residues. Germline CDR1 LGHDT, CDR2 YNNKEL (reference sequence). The CDR3 bases are TGTGCCAGCAGCGGTGACAGGAACACTGAAGCTTTCTTT. Translated, it gives CASSGDRNTEAFF.

This sequence joins TRBV28 and TRBJ1-6; 7 bases map to TRBD1. Germline V gene sequence: CDR1 MDHEN, CDR2 SYDVKM. The CDR3 runs to 15 residues. J lost 7 bases, V lost 5 bases, and 8 bases had no gene match. The CDR3 here is CASSSLDRQNSPLHF. The CDR3, as DNA: TGTGCCAGCAGTAGCTTGGACAGGCAGAATTCACCCCTCCACTTT.